The 10 T cell receptor beta chains below were found in one sample sequenced in a study of CD8+CD57+ T cells in acquired aplastic anemia. TCR beta VDJ and CDR3 were profiled, and genomic DNA was the template. Using its own MiXCR run on the reads, TCRdb lists one record per CDR3 protein. The sample yields 450,000 to 600,000 distinct CDR3 sequences, around 30% seen once. Patients selected for sequencing had displayed CD8+CD57+ cell expansion by flow cytometry. Material for sequencing was sorted CD4+, CD8+, or CD8+CD57+ T cells (not recorded which) from PBMCs. The source is a human donor with aplastic anemia.

CDR3 amino acids: CASSSYPNYGYTF. The CDR3, as DNA: TGTGCCAGCAGCTCCTATCCCAACTATGGCTACACCTTC. The V call is TRBV25-1, the J call TRBJ1-2; D gene ambiguous. The CDR3 is 13 amino acids. V was clipped by 6 bases and J by 2 bases, with 10 bases between them. Germline V gene lookup returns CDR1 MGHDK and CDR2 SYGVNS.

This chain links TRBV20-1 with TRBJ1-3; D is unresolved. The CDR3 has 13 amino acids. V was shortened by 6 bases and J by 0 bases, with 9 bases between the two germline ends. Per the germline V gene, CDR1 is DFQATT and CDR2 is SNEGSKA (reference sequence). The CDR3 region is CSAGPGSGNTIYF. In DNA form, the CDR3 reads TGCAGTGCCGGCCCGGGCTCTGGAAACACCATATATTTT.

V gene TRBV9 combines with J gene TRBJ1-1, with D unclear. CDR1 is SGDLS, CDR2 YYNGEE, per germline. CDR3 length: 15 residues. V dropped 0 bases and J dropped 0 bases, with 9 bases sitting between them. The CDR3 DNA reads as TGTGCCAGCAGCGTAGGCCCGGGTTTGAACACTGAAGCTTTCTTT. This codes for CASSVGPGLNTEAFF.

This clonotype was seen at least ten times. The chain combines TRBV2 with TRBJ1-3; no firm D call. The CDR3 spans 14 residues. V lost 1 base and J lost 0, with 4 bases in between. The germline V gene encodes CDR1 SNHLY and CDR2 FYNNEI. The chain's CDR3 is CASSEGPSGNTIYF. The CDR3 nucleotides are TGTGCCAGCAGTGAAGGGCCCTCTGGAAACACCATATATTTT.

CDR3: CSAQGARDTGELFF. DNA of the CDR3: TGCAGCGCCCAGGGGGCTAGGGACACCGGGGAGCTGTTTTTT. The chain couples TRBV29-1 to TRBJ2-2, with TRBD1 identical over 8 bases. The CDR3 consists of 14 residues. The V gene end was trimmed by 7 bases and the J gene end by 3 bases; junction bases not matched to a gene: 7. Germline CDR1 and CDR2: SQVTM and ANQGSEA.

Notes on this clonotype: One junction end disagrees with the germline gene, perhaps due to a read error. The V and J genes are TRBV14 and TRBJ2-1, with 8 bases lining up with TRBD1. This CDR3 is 14 amino acids long. The germline V gene encodes CDR1 SGHDN and CDR2 FVKESK. In nucleotides, the CDR3 is TGTGCCAGCAGCCAAGGGACAGGGCTCAATGGGCAGTTCTTC. This gives the protein CASSQGTGLNGQFF.

V and J are TRBV30 and TRBJ2-7; TRBD1 might be the D (6 bases). Trimming removed 0 bases at V and 4 bases at J, with 10 bases between. CDR1 and CDR2 (germline): GTSNPN, SVGIG (reference sequence). CDR3 length: 13 residues. The CDR3 sequence is CAWSVLTGYEQYF. CDR3 nucleotides: TGTGCCTGGAGTGTACTAACAGGGTACGAGCAGTACTTC.

V usage is TRBV2 and J usage is TRBJ1-2, with TRBD1 matching 11 bases. With V trimmed by 5 bases and J by 4 bases, 9 bases remained unmatched. Germline CDR1 and CDR2: SNHLY and FYNNEI. CDR3 size: 16 residues. The CDR3 is CASSLWGQGGPYGYTF. CDR3 nucleotide sequence: TGTGCCAGCAGTTTATGGGGACAGGGGGGACCCTATGGCTACACCTTC.

The chain recombines TRBV3-1 with TRBJ2-7; maybe TRBD2 (5 bases). This CDR3 has 16 residues. V was clipped by 1 base and J by 6 bases, with 19 bases between them. CDR1 is LGHDT and CDR2 is YNNKEL in the germline V gene (reference sequence). The chain's CDR3 is CASSQAERLKLREQYF. CDR3 nucleotides: TGTGCCAGCAGCCAAGCGGAGAGACTAAAGCTTCGCGAGCAGTACTTC.

The chain joins TRBV2 to TRBJ1-5, with 7 positions matching TRBD1. The V gene end was trimmed by 0 bases and the J gene end by 5 bases; junction bases not matched to a gene: 1. This CDR3 is 14 amino acids long. The germline CDR1 and CDR2 sequences are SNHLY and FYNNEI. The CDR3 DNA reads TGTGCCAGCAGTGAAGCGGGACAGTATCAGCCCCAGCATTTT. Translated: CASSEAGQYQPQHF.